Listed here is a single TCR beta chain. This receptor's antigen is unknown. No per-base quality is available; no much larger clone lies one base away. At one collaborating source in Seattle, patients were enrolled during active infection and were followed longitudinally through the course of disease. Each collaborating institution followed its own protocols to collect whole blood in K2EDTA tubes. For TCRbeta analysis, collaborator samples were shipped as frozen whole blood, as isolated PBMCs, or as DNA extracted from either sample type. There are 11 amino acids in the CDR3, from cysteine to phenylalanine inclusive. Only CDR3 DNA remains: 33 bases, in frame from the first base. V loses 6 bases, J loses 3 bases, and the germline ends lie 8 bases apart. Based on the germline V gene (reference sequence), the CDR1 and CDR2 sequences are DFQATT and SNEGSKA. The data were obtained in a study of blood T cell repertoires in COVID-19 (dated by TCRdb to 2018 to 2021). Study-level background: The collaborator samples originated in the United States, Italy and Spain and spanned the acute and convalescent phases of COVID-19. The prospective study material was composed of cDNA or gDNA derived from T cells, B-cell-depleted T cells, or PBMCs. The dataset comprised deeply sampled blood TCRbeta repertoires from subjects exposed to, actively infected with, or recovered from COVID-19. The repertoires were made available in a free public database intended to serve as a resource for research on the immune response to SARS-CoV-2. The samples were drawn from the first 160 participants of the ongoing ImmuneRACE study and from 1,254 subjects provided by 6 global collaborators. Sample metadata almost always included a de-identified subject ID, COVID-19 status, age in years and sex. Where available, HLA class I and class II types were obtained from metadata supplied by the sample provider rather than from assay-based typing. What the work shows at the level of the full study, not this receptor alone: How much clinical and demographic metadata was included differed by source and by participant, and the metadata was provided uncurated.

TCRbeta CDR3 regions were amplified from genomic DNA by means of the immunoSEQ Assay, a bias-controlled multiplex PCR. Per the source publication's procedure: The number of nucleated cells in each sample was estimated from the amplification of reference gene primers within the assay. To quantify the absolute abundance of each unique TCRbeta CDR3 rearrangement, sequence reads were collapsed and filtered. For each sample, productive Simpson clonality was calculated by taking the square root of Simpson's diversity index across productive rearrangements. Here the immuneACCESS table is served through TCRdb, limited to in-frame sequences with V and J called. Missing clones are a known gap in these copies; in checked studies unresolved V genes cover under half, and the rest lacks a known reason. V and J calls and clone size follow that table, whereas D and trimming were derived from the DNA. The sample table contains roughly 480,000 clones; only one count was recorded for approximately 92% of them. The ten largest clonotypes hold 0.75% to 0.9% of the sample.

Sequencing was done on a sample of peripheral blood. The receptor was isolated from a man younger than 35 with COVID-19, enrolled during active disease. The rearrangement combines TRBV20-1 with TRBJ2-5; the D segment could be TRBD1, given 6 matching bases. The CDR3 protein: CSAWTEETQYF. The DNA is as follows: TGCAGTGCGTGGACAGAAGAGACCCAGTACTTC.